These 11 T cell receptor beta chains originate from one sample sequenced in a study of STAT5B mutations in CD4+ large granular lymphocyte leukemia. TCRdb's table, derived via immunoSEQ multiplex PCR, lists solely in-frame clones and lacks some. The sample includes about 40,000 clones, about 81% of them seen just once. What was sequenced was CD4+ T cells from blood buffy coats. These TCRs come from a human donor in good health.

The CDR3 nucleotides read TGTGCCAGCAGCATAGACAGGGACAATGAGCAGTTCTTC. It is translated as CASSIDRDNEQFF. The chain recombines TRBV5-4 with TRBJ2-1; 7 positions match TRBD1. V trimming: 4 bases; J trimming: 5 bases; junction bases outside the gene matches: 3. The CDR3 runs 13 residues. Germline CDR1 is SGHNT and CDR2 is YYREEE (reference sequence).

This clone was observed a handful of times. The J gene is TRBJ1-3, the V gene TRBV9; D is undetermined. In germline, CDR1 is SGDLS, CDR2 YYNGEE. The CDR3 has 12 amino acids. Trimming cost V 6 bases and J 4 bases, with 8 bases left between them. The CDR3 region is CASTSLGNTIYF. In DNA form, the CDR3 reads TGTGCCAGCACAAGCCTCGGAAACACCATATATTTT.

This rearrangement joins TRBV7-9 to TRBJ1-2; 8 nucleotides align to TRBD1. This CDR3 region has 12 residues. Losses at the gene ends were 5 bases for V and 12 bases for J; bases not matched to a gene: 8. Per germline, CDR1 SEHNR and CDR2 FQNEAQ (reference sequence). CDR3 region: CASSLEDRADTF. In DNA, the CDR3 is TGTGCCAGCAGCCTCGAGGACAGGGCCGACACCTTC.

This sequence joins TRBV18 and TRBJ1-4, with 8 positions matching TRBD1. The CDR3 loop spans 14 amino acids. V shed 2 bases, J shed 8 bases, and the junction held 4 bases outside the gene matches. CDR1 KGHSH and CDR2 LQKENI come from the germline V gene. DNA of the CDR3: TGTGCCAGCTCACCAGGACAGGGTGACGAAAAACTGTTTTTT. Translated, it gives CASSPGQGDEKLFF.

This chain joins TRBV6-6 and TRBJ1-3; D gene ambiguous. The germline gives CDR1 MNHNY, CDR2 SVGAGI (reference sequence). The germline V and J ends were trimmed by 5 bases and 1 base, with 12 bases remaining between them. This CDR3 comprises 15 residues. The DNA for the CDR3 is TGTGCCAGCAGTCTTAACAGTGCGTCTGGAAACACCATATATTTT. Translation: CASSLNSASGNTIYF.

This chain connects TRBV9 to TRBJ2-5, with D possibly being TRBD1 (5 bases). This CDR3 comprises 17 residues. CDR1 is SGDLS and CDR2 is YYNGEE in the germline V gene. V lost 0 bases, J lost 5 bases, and 20 bases lay in between. Written as DNA, the CDR3 is TGTGCCAGCAGCGTAGGGCTGGACACCCTCGGTATGGAGACCCAGTACTTC. This gives the protein CASSVGLDTLGMETQYF.

The rearrangement uses TRBV2 and TRBJ2-2, with D perhaps matching TRBD2 (5 bases). This CDR3 region has 15 residues. The germline V gene has CDR1 SNHLY and CDR2 FYNNEI. V was pared by 6 bases and J by 0 bases, with 11 bases between. CDR3 sequence: CASRATRSNTGELFF. The CDR3 nucleotides read TGTGCCAGCAGAGCAACTAGATCGAACACCGGGGAGCTGTTTTTT.

Only one count was recorded for this clone. V gene TRBV28 combines with J gene TRBJ2-7, with 8 bases identical to TRBD1. After removal of 2 bases from V and 0 bases from J, the junction contained 3 bases not matched to a gene. There are 15 residues in the CDR3. The germline gives CDR1 MDHEN, CDR2 SYDVKM. The CDR3 DNA reads as TGTGCCAGCAGTTTAACAGGGGGTGTCTCCTACGAGCAGTACTTC. Residues: CASSLTGGVSYEQYF.

J is TRBJ2-3 and V is TRBV29-1, with D unresolved. The germline V gene has CDR1 SQVTM and CDR2 ANQGSEA. V shed 4 bases and J shed 2 bases, with 7 bases lying between them. This CDR3 comprises 12 residues. The CDR3 coding sequence is TGCAGCGTTGGCCCAGCCACAGATACGCAGTATTTT. As protein: CSVGPATDTQYF.

This clone was observed a handful of times. The chain joins TRBV7-9 to TRBJ2-3; 7 nucleotides line up with TRBD2. Germline CDR1 and CDR2: SEHNR and FQNEAQ (reference sequence). This CDR3 is 13 amino acids long. Trimming removed 5 bases from V and 1 base from J; junction bases left unmatched: 0. This CDR3 is CASSTSGTDTQYF. CDR3 sequence (DNA): TGTGCCAGCAGCACTAGCGGCACAGATACGCAGTATTTT.

The chain couples TRBV30 to TRBJ1-5; D gene unclear. The length of the CDR3 is 13 residues. Germline V CDR1 and CDR2: GTSNPN, SVGIG (reference sequence). V lost 1 base to trimming and J lost 8 bases, with 12 bases between them. CDR3 sequence: CAWSGQPAEPQHF. In nucleotides, the CDR3 is TGTGCCTGGAGTGGGCAGCCTGCCGAGCCCCAGCATTTT.